This T cell receptor (beta chain) comes out of a study of blood T cell repertoires in COVID-19. Study-level background: Whether acute or convalescent, the COVID-19 samples came from the United States, Italy and Spain.

The method was immunoSEQ multiplex PCR; TCRdb's version includes in-frame clones alone and lacks a portion of them. Of around 47,000 clones listed, 69% are singletons. The table lists this clone with a count of one. The sequenced sample was peripheral blood. The receptor comes from an elderly man with acute or convalescent COVID-19.

CDR3 loop: CASSTRDFNIQYF. The CDR3 bases are TGTGCCAGCAGCACCCGGGACTTCAACATTCAGTACTTC. V and J are TRBV7-9 and TRBJ2-4, with a weak D call TRBD2 (6 bases). V lost 5 bases, J lost 7 bases, and 12 bases lay in between. The CDR3 consists of 13 residues. CDR1 is SEHNR, CDR2 FQNEAQ, per germline (reference sequence). Variable domain in full (rest from reference TRBV7-9 and TRBJ2-4): DTGVSQNPRHKITKRGQNVTFRCDPISEHNRLYWYRQTLGQGPEFLTYFQNEAQLEKSRLLSDRFSAERPKGSFSTLEIQRTEQGDSAMYLCASSTRDFNIQYFGAGTRLSVL.